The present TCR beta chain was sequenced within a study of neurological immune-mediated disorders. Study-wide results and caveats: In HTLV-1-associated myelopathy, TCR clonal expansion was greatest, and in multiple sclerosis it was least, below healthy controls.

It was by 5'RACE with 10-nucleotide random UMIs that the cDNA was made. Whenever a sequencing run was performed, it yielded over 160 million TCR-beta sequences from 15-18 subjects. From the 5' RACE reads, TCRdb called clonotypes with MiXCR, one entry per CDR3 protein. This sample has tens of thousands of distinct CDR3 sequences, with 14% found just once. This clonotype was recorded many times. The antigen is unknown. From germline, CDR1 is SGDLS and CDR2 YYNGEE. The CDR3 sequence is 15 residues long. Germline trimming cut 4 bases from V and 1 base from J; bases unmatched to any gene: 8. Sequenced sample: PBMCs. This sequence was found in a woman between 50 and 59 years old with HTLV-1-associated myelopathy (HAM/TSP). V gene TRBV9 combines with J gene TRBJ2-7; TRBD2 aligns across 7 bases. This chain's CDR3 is CASSPGTISSYEQYF. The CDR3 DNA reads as TGTGCCAGCAGCCCCGGGACTATATCATCCTACGAGCAGTACTTC.